Shown below are 12 T cell receptor beta chains from a single sample sequenced in a study of shared clonotypes between healthy human individuals. It was CD45RO-negative cells, positively selected for CCR7, that made up naive CD8 cells, with terminally differentiated effector memory CD45RA+ cells excluded. The table came from immunoSEQ multiplex PCR; TCRdb's copy has only in-frame clones and leaves some out. Of about 2 million clones detected, around 96% appear once; the ten largest clones hold about 1.1%. Sequencing used naive CD8+ T cells sorted from blood. Every receptor here comes from a man aged 18-30 years in good health.

Details on this clone: Additional DNA sequences in this sample encode the identical CDR3. The gene calls are TRBV5-1 and TRBJ2-7, with D possibly being TRBD1 (6 bases). Germline CDR1 is SGHRS and CDR2 is YFSETQ. Trimming took 2 bases from V and 0 from J, leaving 9 bases between them. The CDR3 extends over 14 amino acids. This CDR3 is CASSFTGSSYEQYF. The CDR3, as DNA: TGCGCCAGCAGCTTTACAGGGTCCTCCTACGAGCAGTACTTC.

V usage is TRBV11-2 and J usage is TRBJ2-7; tentative D call: TRBD1 (6 bases). The germline V gene encodes CDR1 SGHAT and CDR2 FQNNGV. V was clipped by 5 bases and J by 0 bases, with 20 bases between them. This CDR3 contains 17 residues. CDR3 region: CASSPGAGPLASYEQYF. The CDR3 DNA follows: TGTGCCAGCAGCCCAGGGGCTGGGCCCTTGGCCTCCTACGAGCAGTACTTC.

The CDR3 DNA reads as TGTGCCAGCAGCCCGCCTGTAGGGATCCACCGTGGGACCCAGTACTTC. This codes for CASSPPVGIHRGTQYF. The chain couples TRBV7-9 to TRBJ2-5; D gene unclear. The CDR3 contains 16 residues. Germline CDR1 is SEHNR and CDR2 is FQNEAQ (reference sequence). Trimming pared 5 bases from V and 7 bases from J, leaving 23 bases between.

This clone was found a few times. Within the sample, other DNA sequences also encode this same CDR3. The chain links TRBV6-6 to TRBJ1-1; the D is unclear. CDR1 and CDR2 from the germline V gene are MNHNY and SVGAGI (reference sequence). Trimming took off 8 bases at V and 0 bases at J, with 4 bases between the two ends. This CDR3 is built from 11 residues. CDR3 sequence reads: CASSVNTEAFF. CDR3 DNA sequence: TGTGCCAGCTCGGTGAACACTGAAGCTTTCTTT.

The rearrangement uses TRBV5-4 and TRBJ2-7; D might be TRBD1 (6 bases). The CDR3 consists of 16 residues. The V gene lost 4 bases and the J gene lost 3 bases, with 20 bases spanning the gap. Germline V gene lookup returns CDR1 SGHNT and CDR2 YYREEE (reference sequence). The CDR3 DNA reads TGTGCCAGCAGCCACGAACAGGGAATAAATTACTACGAGCAGTACTTC. As protein: CASSHEQGINYYEQYF.

This rearrangement joins TRBV7-3 to TRBJ1-6, with D unresolved. The CDR3 has 17 residues. The V gene lost 5 bases and the J gene lost 0 bases, with 14 bases spanning the gap. Germline assignment: CDR1 SGHTA and CDR2 FQGTGA. The CDR3 bases are TGTGCCAGCAGCCCTTTGCCGAAGGGCTCCTATAATTCACCCCTCCACTTT. This translates into CASSPLPKGSYNSPLHF.

This chain links TRBV11-2 with TRBJ1-6, with 7 nucleotides matching TRBD1. Germline V gene sequence: CDR1 SGHAT, CDR2 FQNNGV. The CDR3 is 15 residues long. The J segment lost 7 bases and the V segment lost 5 bases, leaving 8 bases of the junction unmatched. The DNA of the CDR3 is TGTGCCAGCAGCGAAGGGGGCCTGGCGAATTCACCCCTCCACTTT. It codes for CASSEGGLANSPLHF. Supplemented by reference TRBV11-2 and TRBJ1-6, the full variable domain reads EAGVAQSPRYKIIEKRQSVAFWCNPISGHATLYWYQQILGQGPKLLIQFQNNGVVDDSQLPKDRFSAERLKGVDSTLKIQPAKLEDSAVYLCASSEGGLANSPLHFGNGTRLTVT.

V gene TRBV27 combines with J gene TRBJ2-1; TRBD2 matches at 9 bases. The germline gives CDR1 MNHEY, CDR2 SMNVEV (reference sequence). V trimming: 8 bases; J trimming: 7 bases; junction bases outside the gene matches: 15. The length of the CDR3 is 16 residues. For the CDR3, the DNA is TGTGCCAGCTCACAGTGGCGGGAGGGCCTGGCGAATGAGCAGTTCTTC. Its protein product is CASSQWREGLANEQFF.

The rearrangement uses TRBV7-9 and TRBJ1-2; D gene ambiguous. The CDR3 is made up of 14 amino acids. Germline values: CDR1 SEHNR, CDR2 FQNEAQ (reference sequence). V shed 3 bases and J shed 8 bases, with 16 bases lying between them. CDR3 nucleotides: TGTGCCAGCAGCTTCAGTGGCCACCTATGGGGCTACACCTTC. Translation gives CASSFSGHLWGYTF.

The rearrangement links TRBV27 to TRBJ1-1; a weak D match, TRBD1 (6 bases). Germline V CDR1 and CDR2: MNHEY, SMNVEV (reference sequence). The germline V and J ends were trimmed by 11 bases and 10 bases, with 23 bases remaining between them. This CDR3 region has 13 residues. CDR3 DNA: TGTGCCTCCTGGGGTGCGGGGGCCCTCAGAGCTTTCTTT. Its translation is CASWGAGALRAFF.

The rearrangement uses TRBV7-9 and TRBJ2-7; D unresolved. The CDR3 has 13 residues. Trimming stripped 7 bases from V and 2 bases from J, with 12 bases between. CDR1 and CDR2 from the germline V gene are SEHNR and FQNEAQ (reference sequence). CDR3 loop: CASTPDGAYEQYF. CDR3 coding DNA: TGTGCCAGCACACCGGACGGAGCCTACGAGCAGTACTTC.

The chain employs TRBV29-1 and TRBJ2-5, with a tentative D call TRBD2 (6 bases). From germline, CDR1 is SQVTM and CDR2 ANQGSEA. V was cut by 7 bases and J by 5 bases, with 20 bases left in between. This CDR3 spans 14 amino acids. The CDR3 DNA reads as TGCAGCGCAAGATTCTCAACAGGAGGGGAGACCCAGTACTTC. Encoded protein: CSARFSTGGETQYF.